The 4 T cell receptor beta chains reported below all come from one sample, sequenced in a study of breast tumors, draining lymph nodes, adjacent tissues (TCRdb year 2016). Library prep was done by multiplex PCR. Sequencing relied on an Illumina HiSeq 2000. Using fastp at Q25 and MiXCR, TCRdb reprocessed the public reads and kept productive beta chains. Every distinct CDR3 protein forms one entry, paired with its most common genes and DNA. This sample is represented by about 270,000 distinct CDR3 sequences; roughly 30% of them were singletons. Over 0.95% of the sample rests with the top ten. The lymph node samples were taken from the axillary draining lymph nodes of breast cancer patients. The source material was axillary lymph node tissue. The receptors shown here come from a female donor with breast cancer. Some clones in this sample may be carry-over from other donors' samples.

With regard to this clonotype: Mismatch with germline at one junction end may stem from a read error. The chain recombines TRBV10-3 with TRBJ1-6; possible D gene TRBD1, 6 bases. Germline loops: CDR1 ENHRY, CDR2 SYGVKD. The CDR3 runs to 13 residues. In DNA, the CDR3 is TGCGCCATCAGTAACCACAGGGACTCACCCCCCCACTTT. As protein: CAISNHRDSPPHF.

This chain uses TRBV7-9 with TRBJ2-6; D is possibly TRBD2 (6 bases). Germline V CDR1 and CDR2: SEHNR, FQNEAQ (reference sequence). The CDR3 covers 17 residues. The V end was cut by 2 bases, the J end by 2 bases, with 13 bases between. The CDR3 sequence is CASSLMTGVTGANVLTF. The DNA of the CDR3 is TGTGCCAGCAGCTTAATGACGGGAGTAACTGGGGCCAACGTCCTGACTTTC.

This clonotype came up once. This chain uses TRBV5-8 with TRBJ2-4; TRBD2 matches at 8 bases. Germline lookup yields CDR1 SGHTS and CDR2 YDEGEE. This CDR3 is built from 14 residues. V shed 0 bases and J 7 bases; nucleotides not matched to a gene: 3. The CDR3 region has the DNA TGTGCCAGCAGCTTGGGGACTAGCAGGAACATTCAGTACTTC. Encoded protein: CASSLGTSRNIQYF.

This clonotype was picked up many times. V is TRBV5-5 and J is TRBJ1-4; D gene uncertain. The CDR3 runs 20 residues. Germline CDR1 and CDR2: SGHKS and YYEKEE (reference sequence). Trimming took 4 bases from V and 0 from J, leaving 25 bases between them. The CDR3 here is CASSVFYSGRIPATNEKLFF. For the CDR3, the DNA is TGTGCCAGCAGCGTATTCTACAGCGGCCGCATACCAGCAACTAATGAAAAACTGTTTTTT.